What follows describes a single TCR beta chain. This entry belongs to a study of CD8 T cells in Susac syndrome. CD8+ and CD4+ T cells circulating in blood were sequenced for TCR beta. V lost 1 base, J lost 1 base, and 8 bases stayed unmatched. The V gene's germline CDR1 is GTSNPN and CDR2 SVGIG (reference sequence). There are 17 residues in the CDR3. Reverse transcription of roughly 0.45 to 1 ug RNA used random hexamers. TCRdb itself ran the immunoSEQ multiplex PCR reads through MiXCR, one entry per CDR3 protein. The top ten clones hold about 0.15% of a sample with under 250,000 distinct CDR3 sequences, about 94% of them seen once.

The sequenced material came from CD4+ T cells from PBMCs. The chain links TRBV30 to TRBJ2-5, with TRBD2 matching 11 bases. The origin of this receptor is a human donor with Susac syndrome. The CDR3 protein is CAWSAYSGGAIQETQYF. In nucleotides, the CDR3 is TGTGCCTGGAGTGCCTATAGCGGGGGGGCGATCCAAGAGACCCAGTACTTC.